One sample yielded the 28 T cell receptor beta chains listed below, sequenced in a study of T cell responses to AZD1222 COVID-19 vaccine. The repertoire was sequenced with immunoSEQ multiplex PCR; TCRdb's copy has only in-frame clones and lacks some. Of about 120,000 clones in the sample, around 90% are singletons; the top ten hold about 4.2%. The sample in question was peripheral blood, obtained on day 0 of MenACWY control vaccination. The receptors here all came from an adult in good health.

The genes are TRBV4-2 and TRBJ2-3; D might be TRBD1 (6 bases). Germline loops: CDR1 LGHNA, CDR2 YNFKEQ. The CDR3 totals 15 residues. V was shortened by 0 bases and J by 2 bases, with 9 bases between the two germline ends. DNA for the CDR3: TGTGCCAGCAGCCAAGAATGGGACAACACAGATACGCAGTATTTT. Protein sequence: CASSQEWDNTDTQYF.

This chain connects TRBV28 to TRBJ1-2; D gene unclear. V was clipped by 5 bases and J by 4 bases, with 11 bases between them. This CDR3 comprises 13 residues. Germline CDR1 MDHEN, CDR2 SYDVKM. The CDR3 sequence: CASSTGLRYGYTF. CDR3 DNA sequence: TGTGCCAGCAGTACGGGCCTTCGCTATGGCTACACCTTC.

The chain is built from TRBV27 and TRBJ2-1; the D is unclear. This CDR3 is 12 amino acids long. Germline CDR1 MNHEY, CDR2 SMNVEV (reference sequence). The V end lost 6 bases, the J end lost 5 bases, and 8 bases lay between the germline ends. The CDR3 sequence: CASRLHHNEQFF. The CDR3 nucleotides read TGTGCCAGCAGGCTGCACCACAATGAGCAGTTCTTC.

The chain employs TRBV9 and TRBJ2-7; tentatively, D is TRBD1 (8 bases). Germline V CDR1 and CDR2: SGDLS, YYNGEE. This CDR3 has 15 residues. Trimming stripped 4 bases from V and 2 bases from J, with 16 bases between. CDR3: CASSQDREGAYEQYF. For the CDR3, the DNA is TGTGCCAGCAGCCAGGACAGGGAGGGGGCCTACGAGCAGTACTTC.

V and J are TRBV6-5 and TRBJ2-1; no definite D call. Germline V lookup: CDR1 MNHEY, CDR2 SVGAGI. Trimming took off 6 bases at V and 8 bases at J, with 14 bases between the two ends. The CDR3 extends over 13 amino acids. The CDR3 reads CASSQGPYDEQFF. As DNA, the CDR3 is TGTGCCAGCAGCCAAGGACCGTACGATGAGCAGTTCTTC.

The V and J genes are TRBV12-2 and TRBJ1-5. TRBV12-2 is marked as a pseudogene. The CDR3 is 15 amino acids. The CDR3 coding sequence is TGTGCAAGTCGCTTAGGTCGGTCAGGGAGACAGCCCCAGCATTTT. Translation gives CASRLGRSGRQPQHF.

The chain joins TRBV6-5 to TRBJ1-5, with 8 bases that match TRBD1. Germline V gives CDR1 MNHEY, CDR2 SVGAGI. The CDR3 totals 13 residues. Trimming cost V 6 bases and J 6 bases; bases outside gene matches: 4. The chain's CDR3 is CASRKTGVQPQHF. The DNA for the CDR3 is TGTGCCAGCAGAAAGACAGGGGTTCAGCCCCAGCATTTT.

V and J are TRBV28 and TRBJ1-1; D ambiguous. The germline V gene has CDR1 MDHEN and CDR2 SYDVKM. V lost 5 bases, J lost 0 bases, and 13 bases lay in between. The CDR3 sequence is 15 residues long. The CDR3 DNA reads TGTGCCAGCAGTCCAGTGAGAAATCTGAACACTGAAGCTTTCTTT. Protein product: CASSPVRNLNTEAFF.

This rearrangement joins TRBV24-1 to TRBJ1-2, with 8 bases fitting TRBD1. J gave up 6 bases and V 6 bases, and 8 bases lay outside the gene matches. The CDR3 is made up of 14 amino acids. From germline, CDR1 is KGHDR and CDR2 SFDVKD. The CDR3 DNA follows: TGTGCCACCAGTACCCCGGGACAGGCCCATGGCTACACCTTC. Amino acids: CATSTPGQAHGYTF.

The chain couples TRBV4-2 to TRBJ2-1, with TRBD2 as a possible D gene (6 bases). CDR3 size: 17 residues. Germline CDR1 and CDR2: LGHNA and YNFKEQ. V gave up 1 base and J gave up 1 base, with 14 bases separating them. The CDR3 reads CASSQGNWRGSYNEQFF. In nucleotides, the CDR3 is TGTGCCAGCAGCCAAGGGAACTGGCGGGGATCCTACAATGAGCAGTTCTTC.

In this sample, this clone turned up once. The chain combines TRBV6-1 with TRBJ1-5; 7 nucleotides align to TRBD1. This CDR3 is 14 amino acids long. Germline V gene sequence: CDR1 MNHNS, CDR2 SASEGT. The V and J ends lost 1 base and 11 bases, in that order; junction bases with no gene match: 8. CDR3 region: CASSEDRDQGAQHF. The DNA for the CDR3 is TGTGCCAGCAGTGAAGATAGGGACCAGGGGGCCCAGCATTTT.

The rearrangement joins TRBV18 to TRBJ2-7; possibly TRBD1 for D (6 bases). V was shortened by 3 bases and J by 0 bases, with 6 bases between the two germline ends. CDR1 is KGHSH and CDR2 is LQKENI in the germline V gene. CDR3 length: 13 amino acids. The CDR3 protein is CASSPDSSYEQYV. The CDR3 DNA follows: TGTGCCAGCTCACCGGACAGCTCCTACGAGCAGTACGTC.

The chain is built from TRBV19 and TRBJ2-4; 11 bases are shared with TRBD2. From germline, CDR1 is LNHDA and CDR2 SQIVND (reference sequence). This CDR3 region has 14 residues. J gave up 6 bases and V 7 bases, and 5 bases lay outside the gene matches. CDR3 coding DNA: TGTGCCAGTACCCCGCTAGCGGGAGGAAACATTCAGTACTTC. It is translated as CASTPLAGGNIQYF.

The J gene is TRBJ1-4, the V gene TRBV4-1; the match to TRBD1 covers 7 bases. The CDR3 extends over 15 amino acids. Germline V CDR1 and CDR2: MGHRA, YSYEKL. J lost 12 bases, V lost 1 base, and 11 bases had no gene match. This CDR3 is CASSQAGTDLEELFF. In DNA, the CDR3 is TGCGCCAGCAGCCAAGCTGGGACAGATCTGGAGGAACTGTTTTTT.

This clone was found once. The V gene is TRBV28, the J gene TRBJ2-7, with D uncertain. Trimming cost V 5 bases and J 0 bases, with 14 bases left between them. The CDR3 extends over 15 amino acids. The germline V gene encodes CDR1 MDHEN and CDR2 SYDVKM. The CDR3 DNA reads TGTGCCAGCAGTCGGTTCGGTTCTAGCTCCTACGAGCAGTACTTC. Translating it yields CASSRFGSSSYEQYF.

The V and J genes are TRBV11-2 and TRBJ1-1; unclear D gene. V was clipped by 3 bases and J by 1 base, with 9 bases between them. The CDR3 has 14 amino acids. The germline V gene encodes CDR1 SGHAT and CDR2 FQNNGV. CDR3 sequence (DNA): TGTGCCAGCAGCTTCGGGCGGCAGAACACTGAAGCTTTCTTT. Translated, it gives CASSFGRQNTEAFF.

The rearrangement links TRBV6-5 to TRBJ2-4; no clear D. V lost 2 bases and J lost 0, with 5 bases in between. The germline V gene encodes CDR1 MNHEY and CDR2 SVGAGI. The CDR3 has 14 amino acids. DNA of the CDR3: TGTGCCAGCAGTTACGGGGTAGCCAAAAACATTCAGTACTTC. Translation gives CASSYGVAKNIQYF.

The rearrangement uses TRBV19 and TRBJ1-2, with no clear D. V lost 5 bases to trimming and J lost 1 base, with 2 bases between them. The CDR3 sequence is 11 residues long. Germline V lookup: CDR1 LNHDA, CDR2 SQIVND (reference sequence). As DNA, the CDR3 is TGTGCCAGTAGTGATAACTATGGCTACACCTTC. Its protein product is CASSDNYGYTF. Variable domain in full (rest from reference TRBV19 and TRBJ1-2): DGGITQSPKYLFRKEGQNVTLSCEQNLNHDAMYWYRQDPGQGLRLIYYSQIVNDFQKGDIAEGYSVSREKKESFPLTVTSAQKNPTAFYLCASSDNYGYTFGSGTRLTVV.

The V call is TRBV7-2, the J call TRBJ2-3; 8 nucleotides match TRBD2. This CDR3 has 17 amino acids. CDR1 and CDR2 (germline): SGHTA, FQGNSA. V was clipped by 2 bases and J by 4 bases; unmatched bases: 11. This CDR3 reads CASSLLTGGGLADTQYF. The CDR3 region has the DNA TGTGCCAGCAGCTTACTCACGGGCGGGGGGCTCGCAGATACGCAGTATTTT.

V gene TRBV3-1 (or the pseudogene TRBV3-2) combines with J gene TRBJ1-1, with D unresolved. V was pared by 2 bases and J by 0 bases, with 4 bases between. Germline V lookup: CDR1 LGHDT, CDR2 YNNKEL (reference sequence). CDR3 length: 13 amino acids. CDR3 loop: CASSQSVNTEAFF. The DNA of the CDR3 is TGTGCCAGCAGCCAATCAGTGAACACTGAAGCTTTCTTT.

The rearrangement links TRBV12-3 or TRBV12-4 to TRBJ2-1, with unresolved D. The CDR3 loop spans 13 amino acids. V was trimmed by 5 bases and J by 6 bases, leaving 11 bases between them. CDR3 nucleotide sequence: TGTGCCAGCAGTCGGCATCAACTCAATGAGCAGTTCTTC. Amino acids: CASSRHQLNEQFF.

V usage is TRBV9 and J usage is TRBJ2-1, with 9 nucleotides matching TRBD2. Germline CDR1 and CDR2: SGDLS and YYNGEE. The CDR3 is 18 residues long. V lost 1 base, J lost 1 base, and 9 bases stayed unmatched. CDR3 sequence: CASSVSPSGIGSYNEQFF. Written as DNA, the CDR3 is TGTGCCAGCAGCGTATCCCCTAGCGGGATAGGTTCCTACAATGAGCAGTTCTTC.

CDR3 loop: CASSVTSYEQYF. CDR3 nucleotides: TGTGCCAGCAGCGTTACCTCCTACGAGCAGTACTTC. The gene calls are TRBV7-2 and TRBJ2-7; D unclear. Trimming pared 5 bases from V and 0 bases from J, leaving 5 bases between. The CDR3 consists of 12 residues. The germline V gene encodes CDR1 SGHTA and CDR2 FQGNSA. Full variable domain (rest looked up from reference TRBV7-2 and TRBJ2-7): GAGVSQSPSNKVTEKGKDVELRCDPISGHTALYWYRQSLGQGLEFLIYFQGNSAPDKSGLPSDRFSAERTGGSVSTLTIQRTQQEDSAVYLCASSVTSYEQYFGPGTRLTVT.

This clone was observed a single time. The V gene is TRBV19, the J gene TRBJ2-3; D call uncertain. CDR1 LNHDA and CDR2 SQIVND come from the germline V gene (reference sequence). This CDR3 has 14 residues. The V end was cut by 3 bases, the J end by 6 bases, with 13 bases between. This chain's CDR3 is CASSMPGYTDTQYF. The CDR3 nucleotides read TGTGCCAGTAGTATGCCCGGGTACACGGATACGCAGTATTTT.

The chain links TRBV30 to TRBJ1-2, with TRBD1 matching over 7 bases. The J segment lost 2 bases and the V segment lost 0 bases, leaving 6 bases of the junction unmatched. Per the germline V gene, CDR1 is GTSNPN and CDR2 is SVGIG (reference sequence). There are 15 residues in the CDR3. CDR3 in amino acids: CAWSVWGGGNYGYTF. The CDR3, as DNA: TGTGCCTGGAGTGTTTGGGGAGGGGGCAACTATGGCTACACCTTC.

The V call is TRBV9, the J call TRBJ2-1; D may be TRBD2 (6 bases). The V end was cut by 0 bases, the J end by 3 bases, with 13 bases between. The CDR3 sequence is 16 residues long. Germline V CDR1 and CDR2: SGDLS, YYNGEE. The CDR3 DNA sequence: TGTGCCAGCAGCGTAGTTGGTAGCGGCTACTACAATGAGCAGTTCTTC. Translated, it gives CASSVVGSGYYNEQFF.

The chain carries TRBV2 and TRBJ1-2; D is undetermined. The CDR3 covers 16 residues. V gave up 8 bases and J gave up 6 bases, with 25 bases separating them. The germline CDR1 and CDR2 sequences are SNHLY and FYNNEI. The chain's CDR3 is CASLKSRVRSGDGYTF. CDR3 DNA: TGTGCCAGCCTAAAGAGTAGAGTGCGCAGCGGCGATGGCTACACCTTC.

The rearrangement uses TRBV7-9 and TRBJ1-1; no clear D gene. The CDR3 is made up of 11 amino acids. Trimming cost V 4 bases and J 11 bases, with 11 bases left between them. The germline CDR1 and CDR2 sequences are SEHNR and FQNEAQ (reference sequence). The CDR3 protein is CASSSPPGAFF. The CDR3 nucleotides read TGTGCCAGCAGCTCACCCCCGGGGGCTTTCTTT.